This T cell receptor (beta chain) appears in the sequencing data of a study of blood T cell repertoires in COVID-19. Study-wide background: The United States, Italy and Spain provided the acute and convalescent COVID-19 samples.

Repertoires were generated with immunoSEQ multiplex PCR, while TCRdb's copy carries only in-frame clones and drops some. The sample has about 300,000 clones; around 85% are singletons. Within 2 weeks before study entry, exposed participants met a COVID-19 case. The CDR3 spans 21 residues. V shed 0 bases and J 3 bases; nucleotides not matched to a gene: 12. Looked up from germline, CDR1 is MGHRA and CDR2 is YSYEKL. The source is a woman in her twenties or thirties who had been exposed to COVID-19. The specimen sequenced was PBMCs or T cells enriched from blood (not recorded which). This chain joins TRBV4-1 and TRBJ2-2, with 14 bases identical to TRBD2. The CDR3 coding sequence is TGCGCCAGCAGCCAAGATCATTTGGGACTAGCGGGAGTAAGGGACACCGGGGAGCTGTTTTTT. Amino acid sequence: CASSQDHLGLAGVRDTGELFF.